This TCR beta chain was profiled in a study of blood T cell repertoires in COVID-19 (TCRdb year 2020). With regard to the full study: Samples from collaborators originated in the United States, Italy and Spain and spanned both the acute and convalescent phases of COVID-19. The material from the prospective study consisted of cDNA or gDNA derived from T cells, B-cell-depleted T cells, or PBMCs. Deeply sampled blood TCRbeta repertoires from subjects exposed to, actively infected with, or recovered from COVID-19 were included in the dataset. The repertoires were released in a freely available public database intended as a resource for research on the immune response to SARS-CoV-2. The samples were drawn from the first 160 participants of the ongoing ImmuneRACE study and from 1,200 or so subjects provided by 6 global collaborators. A de-identified subject ID, COVID-19 status, age in years and sex were almost always included in the sample metadata. HLA class I and class II types, where available, came from metadata supplied by the sample provider rather than from assay-based typing. The study at large found these results: The amount of clinical and demographic metadata varied by source and participant and was provided uncurated.

TCRbeta CDR3 regions were amplified from genomic DNA using the immunoSEQ Assay, a bias-controlled multiplex PCR. Turning to the authors' computational methods: Within the assay, amplification of reference gene primers was used to estimate how many nucleated cells each sample contained. To quantify the absolute abundance of each unique TCRbeta CDR3 rearrangement, sequence reads were collapsed and filtered. Productive Simpson clonality was computed per sample as the square root of Simpson's diversity index over productive rearrangements. TCRdb provides this immuneACCESS table in a form limited to in-frame rearrangements. Some clones are lacking; in checked studies, under half of them reflect an unresolved V gene, and why the rest are absent is not known. The D gene and trimming were derived from the DNA, and the V and J assignments and clone size from that table. The table for this sample lists 300,000 to 400,000 clones; 90% to 95% of them were counted only once. Around 3.9% of the sample lies in the top ten.

Participants in the prospective study were aged about 18 to 95 years, lived in about two dozen United States geographic areas, and enrolled through a virtual design. Cohort assignment in the prospective study relied on participant-reported clinical history from a screening survey and a study questionnaire. Exposed participants were defined as having been in contact with someone with a PCR-confirmed or clinician-diagnosed COVID-19 case within 2 weeks of study entry. In the prospective study, whole blood, serum and a nasopharyngeal or oropharyngeal swab were collected from each participant by mobile phlebotomists. Additional blood draws and questionnaires over an approximately 2-month period could optionally be provided by prospective study participants. Before DNA extraction, blood samples from the prospective study were shipped at room temperature or frozen. The germline V gene provides CDR1 SGHTA and CDR2 FQGNSA. The V end gives up 5 bases and the J end 4 bases, leaving 8 bases in the junction not matched to a gene. The CDR3 starts with the cysteine, ends with the phenylalanine, and has 15 residues. The CDR3 DNA has 45 bases and is translated from base 1.

Notes on this clone: Its antigen specificity is not known. No base-level quality is on record; no much larger clone is a single base apart.

The rearranged chain carries TRBV7-2 and TRBJ1-2; 9 nucleotides in the junction match TRBD1. This clonotype was obtained from a woman aged 25 to 45 who had been exposed to COVID-19. Sequencing was done on a sample of PBMCs or T cells enriched from blood (not recorded which). The CDR3 here reads CASSLRQGGVYGYTF. The nucleotide sequence reads TGTGCCAGCAGCCTTCGACAGGGGGGGGTCTATGGCTACACCTTC.